Below, 2 T cell receptor beta chains from the same sample are listed, as sequenced in a study of blood T cells in healthy people across ages. A sample-barcoded 5' primer and a J-beta primer mix were used in a second PCR of about 7 to 12 cycles. A single record per CDR3 protein comes from TCRdb applying MiXCR to the 5' RACE reads. The data hold about 500,000 distinct CDR3 sequences, with 20% to 30% observed a single time. These data also formed part of another study, on T cells of mothers and their children.

The material sequenced was blood. Receptors were obtained from a boy between 5 and 17 years old in good health.

The rearrangement joins TRBV9 to TRBJ1-3, with D maybe TRBD1 (5 bases). V was shortened by 0 bases and J by 0 bases, with 7 bases between the two germline ends. This CDR3 is built from 15 residues. Germline loops: CDR1 SGDLS, CDR2 YYNGEE. CDR3 residues: CASSVAGLSGNTIYF. The CDR3 nucleotides read TGTGCCAGCAGCGTAGCAGGGCTCTCTGGAAACACCATATATTTT.

This clonotype has at least ten counts. The V and J genes are TRBV29-1 and TRBJ2-5; D gene uncertain. Germline CDR1 and CDR2: SQVTM and ANQGSEA. The CDR3 length is 12 residues. The V end was cut by 6 bases, the J end by 4 bases, with 12 bases between. CDR3 nucleotide sequence: TGCAGCGTAACGGATATCGGAGAGACCCAGTACTTC. Translating it yields CSVTDIGETQYF.